This TCR beta chain came from a study of blood T cells in healthy people across ages. The second PCR ran roughly 6 to 12 cycles with a sample-barcoded 5' primer and J-beta primers. From the 5' RACE reads, TCRdb called clonotypes with MiXCR, one entry per CDR3 protein. The sample consists of 920,000 or so distinct CDR3 sequences, 35% to 50% of them appearing once. Regarding the study as a whole: Diversity estimates drawn from one million T cells were deemed underestimates. Roughly linear age-related decline in beta diversity appeared, significant by age 40. Any conclusive comparison of naive versus antigen-experienced cells was prevented by using unsorted PBMCs. Expanded clonotype shifts may have been confounded, as the donors had an unknown CMV status.

This clonotype occurred once. The antigen remains undetermined. The V gene's germline CDR1 is SGHRS and CDR2 YFSETQ. This CDR3 has 14 residues. J is TRBJ2-1 and V is TRBV5-1; D is perhaps TRBD1 (6 bases). The end of the DNA aligns better with TRBJ2-7, so the J call may be wrong. Sequencing used blood. The clonotype originates from a woman in her sixties in good health. CDR3 bases: TGCGCCAGCAGCATGGGGGCGCCCTACAATGAGCAGTACTTC. Translating gives CASSMGAPYNEQYF.